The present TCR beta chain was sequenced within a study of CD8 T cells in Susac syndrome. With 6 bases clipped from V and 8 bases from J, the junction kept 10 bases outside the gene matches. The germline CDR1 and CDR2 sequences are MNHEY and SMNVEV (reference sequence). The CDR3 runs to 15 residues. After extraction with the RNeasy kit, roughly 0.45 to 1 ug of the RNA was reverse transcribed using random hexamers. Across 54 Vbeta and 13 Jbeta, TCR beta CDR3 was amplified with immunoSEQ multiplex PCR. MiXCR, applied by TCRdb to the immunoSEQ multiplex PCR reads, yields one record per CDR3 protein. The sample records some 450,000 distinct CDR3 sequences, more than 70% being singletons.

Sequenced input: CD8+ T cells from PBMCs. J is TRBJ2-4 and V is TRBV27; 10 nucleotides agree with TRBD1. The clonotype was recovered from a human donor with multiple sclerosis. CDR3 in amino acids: CASSQGGTGVHIQYF. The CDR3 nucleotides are TGTGCCAGCAGCCAAGGCGGGACAGGGGTACACATTCAGTACTTC.